This T cell receptor beta chain was obtained from a study of monozygotic twins with inflammatory bowel disease. Overall study findings and caveats: Twins classed as concordant or discordant showed no difference in repertoire similarity, possibly from limited power.

Reprocessing the 5' RACE reads, TCRdb reports a single entry for every CDR3 protein and omits DNA. The table for this sample gives approximately 400,000 distinct CDR3 sequences. There are 15 residues in the CDR3. Germline V gene lookup returns CDR1 SGHRS and CDR2 YFSETQ. With regard to this clonotype: The antigen is undetermined.

The receptor was isolated from a human donor with ulcerative colitis or Crohn's disease, or a healthy co-twin of an affected twin (not recorded which). The sample comprised blood. The chain is built from TRBV5-1 and TRBJ2-5; TCRdb outputs TRBD2, but without DNA this stays unchecked. The chain's CDR3 is CASSLGRASQETQYF.